Following are 27 T cell receptor beta chains from one sample sequenced in a study of T cell repertoires in cytomegalovirus infection. TCRdb reprocessed the reads with MiXCR, giving one entry per CDR3 protein. The table includes approximately 240,000 distinct CDR3 sequences, over 9% detected once. Input material: PBMCs. Receptor source: a human donor in good health (CMV status not recorded). Some clones in this sample may be carry-over from other donors' samples.

The chain uses TRBV5-1 and TRBJ2-1; 9 nucleotides line up with TRBD1. The V gene's germline CDR1 is SGHRS and CDR2 YFSETQ. This CDR3 comprises 15 residues. Trimming cost V 0 bases and J 9 bases; bases outside gene matches: 7. The DNA for the CDR3 is TGCGCCAGCAGCTTGGCCCGACAGGGGGAAGGTGAGCAGTTCTTC. Translated, it gives CASSLARQGEGEQFF.

This clonotype was picked up a small number of times. J is TRBJ2-2 and V is TRBV7-6; D might be TRBD2 (6 bases). With 2 bases removed from V and 4 bases from J, the gap between germline ends came to 17 bases. The germline gives CDR1 SGHVS, CDR2 FNYEAQ. The CDR3 has 17 residues. CDR3 sequence: CASSLLPGVGGTGELFF. The CDR3 region has the DNA TGTGCCAGCAGCTTATTGCCGGGAGTGGGGGGCACCGGGGAGCTGTTTTTT.

This clonotype occurred many times. This chain joins TRBV6-2 or TRBV6-3 and TRBJ1-2; tentative D call: TRBD1 (6 bases). V lost 6 bases and J lost 4, with 12 bases in between. The CDR3 is made up of 13 amino acids. Germline CDR1 is MNHEY and CDR2 is SVGEGT. The CDR3 bases are TGTGCCAGCAGGTCGACAGGTTTCTATGGCTACACCTTC. Translating it yields CASRSTGFYGYTF.

This clonotype has a count of ten or more. The V gene is TRBV6-2 or TRBV6-3, the J gene TRBJ2-1; weak D call: TRBD1 (6 bases). V lost 5 bases, J lost 5 bases, and 16 bases lay in between. CDR1 and CDR2 from the germline V gene are MNHEY and SVGEGT. This CDR3 is 15 amino acids long. CDR3 sequence: CASSETGTPNNEQFF. Written as DNA, the CDR3 is TGTGCCAGCAGTGAAACCGGGACACCTAACAATGAGCAGTTCTTC.

The CDR3 nucleotides read TGTGCCAGCCTTATGATGGGACCAGAAGCTTTCTTT. This translates into CASLMMGPEAFF. The chain carries TRBV2 and TRBJ1-1; D is perhaps TRBD1 (5 bases). The germline V gene encodes CDR1 SNHLY and CDR2 FYNNEI. The CDR3 consists of 12 residues. V lost 8 bases to trimming and J lost 8 bases, with 15 bases between them.

This sequence joins TRBV7-2 and TRBJ2-5; TRBD2 aligns across 10 bases. The CDR3 runs to 15 residues. CDR1 is SGHTA, CDR2 FQGNSA, per germline. Trimming at V came to 2 bases and at J to 4 bases, leaving 4 bases not matched to a gene. CDR3 in amino acids: CASSLQSGRVETQYF. For the CDR3, the DNA is TGTGCCAGCAGCTTACAGAGCGGGAGGGTAGAGACCCAGTACTTC.

This chain connects TRBV29-1 to TRBJ2-3, with D unresolved. V shed 3 bases and J shed 2 bases, with 3 bases lying between them. The germline gives CDR1 SQVTM, CDR2 ANQGSEA. CDR3 size: 11 residues. DNA for the CDR3: TGCAGCGTTGACAACACAGATACGCAGTATTTT. It specifies CSVDNTDTQYF.

This clonotype appeared a single time. This chain links TRBV30 with TRBJ2-3; D gene unclear. Trimming stripped 3 bases from V and 3 bases from J, with 10 bases between. This CDR3 is built from 13 residues. CDR1 GTSNPN and CDR2 SVGIG come from the germline V gene (reference sequence). CDR3 sequence reads: CAWRGPGTDTQYF. In DNA form, the CDR3 reads TGTGCCTGGAGAGGGCCGGGTACAGATACGCAGTATTTT.

In its sample, this clonotype was seen many times. The V and J genes are TRBV7-2 and TRBJ1-1; D might be TRBD1 (5 bases). The V gene lost 0 bases and the J gene lost 5 bases, with 13 bases spanning the gap. CDR3 size: 15 residues. The germline V gene has CDR1 SGHTA and CDR2 FQGNSA. CDR3 in DNA: TGTGCCAGCAGCTTAGCCCGGGGGAGAGGGACTGAAGCTTTCTTT. Encoded protein: CASSLARGRGTEAFF.

V and J are TRBV5-1 and TRBJ1-5, with D perhaps TRBD1 (5 bases). The length of the CDR3 is 15 residues. Germline-derived CDR1 and CDR2 are SGHRS and YFSETQ. V gave up 2 bases and J gave up 1 base, with 10 bases separating them. The chain's CDR3 is CASSLQGQSNQPQHF. Here the CDR3 DNA reads TGCGCCAGCAGCTTACAAGGACAAAGCAATCAGCCCCAGCATTTT.

J is TRBJ1-5 and V is TRBV19; D ambiguous. Looked up from germline, CDR1 is LNHDA and CDR2 is SQIVND (reference sequence). The CDR3 totals 15 residues. V dropped 3 bases and J dropped 0 bases, with 9 bases sitting between them. CDR3 residues: CASSMNRISNQPQHF. In DNA form, the CDR3 reads TGTGCCAGTAGTATGAACAGAATTAGCAATCAGCCCCAGCATTTT.

The sample holds many counts of this clonotype. The genes are TRBV6-1 and TRBJ2-1; a weak D match, TRBD2 (7 bases). The CDR3 is made up of 16 amino acids. The V gene lost 5 bases and the J gene lost 1 base, with 15 bases spanning the gap. Germline V gene lookup returns CDR1 MNHNS and CDR2 SASEGT. The CDR3 here is CASSPSAGASYNEQFF. The CDR3, as DNA: TGTGCCAGCAGTCCTTCGGCGGGGGCTTCCTACAATGAGCAGTTCTTC.

The chain links TRBV6-5 to TRBJ2-1, with D possibly matching TRBD2 (5 bases). Germline V gene data show CDR1 as MNHEY and CDR2 as SVGAGI. The CDR3 is 16 amino acids. Trimming shortened V by 0 bases and J by 6 bases, and 15 bases separated the two germline ends. Here the CDR3 DNA reads TGTGCCAGCAGTTACTCGACTAACCTTCGGGGCAATGAGCAGTTCTTC. The encoded protein is CASSYSTNLRGNEQFF.

This clonotype was counted at least ten times. This chain connects TRBV19 to TRBJ2-3, with 7 bases that match TRBD1. Germline V lookup: CDR1 LNHDA, CDR2 SQIVND (reference sequence). CDR3 length equals 11 residues. V lost 8 bases to trimming and J lost 5 bases; unmatched junction nucleotides: 1. The DNA of the CDR3 is TGTGCCAGTCAGGGGGAAGATACGCAGTATTTT. The encoded protein is CASQGEDTQYF. The whole variable domain, remainder taken from reference TRBV19 and TRBJ2-3, is DGGITQSPKYLFRKEGQNVTLSCEQNLNHDAMYWYRQDPGQGLRLIYYSQIVNDFQKGDIAEGYSVSREKKESFPLTVTSAQKNPTAFYLCASQGEDTQYFGPGTRLTVL.

This clonotype has a count of ten or more. This chain joins TRBV11-2 and TRBJ1-5; 7 bases fit TRBD1. The CDR3 has 17 residues. V gave up 5 bases and J gave up 0 bases; unmatched junction bases: 10. Germline-derived CDR1 and CDR2 are SGHAT and FQNNGV. The CDR3, as DNA: TGTGCCAGCAGCCGTCGGTCGGGACAGTATAGCAATCAGCCCCAGCATTTT. This encodes CASSRRSGQYSNQPQHF.

The CDR3 coding sequence is TGCGCCAGCAGCGACGGGACTCTTGGGAACGAGCAGTACTTC. It translates to CASSDGTLGNEQYF. This chain links TRBV5-1 with TRBJ2-7, with D perhaps TRBD2 (6 bases). Trimming removed 4 bases from V and 5 bases from J, with 16 bases in between. The CDR3 is 14 residues long. Germline lookup yields CDR1 SGHRS and CDR2 YFSETQ. The entire variable domain, with the rest obtained from reference TRBV5-1 and TRBJ2-7, is as follows: KAGVTQTPRYLIKTRGQQVTLSCSPISGHRSVSWYQQTPGQGLQFLFEYFSETQRNKGNFPGRFSGRQFSNSRSEMNVSTLELGDSALYLCASSDGTLGNEQYFGPGTRLTVT.

For this clonotype: A read error is possible here, since a much larger clone lies one base away. This chain joins TRBV11-2 and TRBJ2-5; no clear D gene. Trimming left V 5 bases short and J 0 bases short, with 10 bases between. The CDR3 sequence is 14 residues long. The germline V gene encodes CDR1 SGHAT and CDR2 FQNNGV. The CDR3 region has the DNA TGTGCCAGCAGCAAAGCCGCGTACCAAGAGACCCAGTACTTC. It yields the protein CASSKAAYQETQYF. Full variable domain (outside the CDR3, taken from reference TRBV11-2 and TRBJ2-5): EAGVAQSPRYKIIEKRQSVAFWCNPISGHATLYWYQQILGQGPKLLIQFQNNGVVDDSQLPKDRFSAERLKGVDSTLKIQPAKLEDSAVYLCASSKAAYQETQYFGPGTRLLVL.

There are a few counts of this clonotype. The CDR3 protein is CATSDRLSNQPQHF. In DNA, the CDR3 is TGTGCCACCAGTGACAGGCTGAGCAATCAGCCCCAGCATTTT. The V gene is TRBV24-1, the J gene TRBJ1-5; D call uncertain. V was shortened by 4 bases and J by 1 base, with 7 bases between the two germline ends. The CDR3 runs to 14 residues. CDR1 KGHDR and CDR2 SFDVKD come from the germline V gene.

The table lists this clonotype with many counts. V gene TRBV7-8 combines with J gene TRBJ1-5; the match to TRBD1 covers 10 bases. There are 14 residues in the CDR3. Germline V gives CDR1 SGHVS, CDR2 FQNEAQ. The V segment lost 4 bases and the J segment 4 bases; nucleotides outside the gene matches: 1. The CDR3 sequence: CASSWDRGNQPQHF. CDR3 DNA sequence: TGTGCCAGCAGCTGGGACAGGGGAAATCAGCCCCAGCATTTT.

There are many counts of this clonotype. This chain connects TRBV7-2 to TRBJ2-4; 16 bases agree with TRBD2. Germline CDR1 reads SGHTA; CDR2 reads FQGNSA. This CDR3 comprises 23 residues. V dropped 4 bases and J dropped 3; count of bases not matched to a gene: 21. The CDR3 DNA reads as TGTGCCAGCAGCTCGGCCGTCGATTCAACGGGACTAGCGGGAGGGCCGGGCAAAAACATTCAGTACTTC. Translated, it gives CASSSAVDSTGLAGGPGKNIQYF.

This clonotype appeared many times. In nucleotides, the CDR3 is TGTGCCAGCAGCTCTGGGCCAGGGACCCAGTACTTC. It translates to CASSSGPGTQYF. V and J are TRBV28 and TRBJ2-5; no reliable D call. Germline V gene lookup returns CDR1 MDHEN and CDR2 SYDVKM. The CDR3 is made up of 12 amino acids. Trimming took off 6 bases at V and 7 bases at J, with 12 bases between the two ends.

The chain uses TRBV20-1 and TRBJ2-7, with 9 positions matching TRBD2. From germline, CDR1 is DFQATT and CDR2 SNEGSKA (reference sequence). The CDR3 is made up of 17 amino acids. The J segment lost 3 bases and the V segment lost 0 bases, leaving 12 bases of the junction unmatched. DNA of the CDR3: TGCAGTGCTAGAGACCCCGCCCACAGCGGGGGGAACTACGAGCAGTACTTC. Translating gives CSARDPAHSGGNYEQYF.

This clonotype has ten or more counts. This sequence joins TRBV5-4 and TRBJ2-5; possible D gene TRBD2, 5 bases. The CDR3 length is 14 residues. The V gene's germline CDR1 is SGHNT and CDR2 YYREEE (reference sequence). V gave up 0 bases and J gave up 5 bases, with 11 bases separating them. The CDR3 loop is CASSLASRDETQYF. The CDR3 DNA sequence: TGTGCCAGCAGCTTGGCCTCGAGGGATGAGACCCAGTACTTC. Full variable domain (outside the CDR3, taken from reference TRBV5-4 and TRBJ2-5): ETGVTQSPTHLIKTRGQQVTLRCSSQSGHNTVSWYQQALGQGPQFIFQYYREEENGRGNFPPRFSGLQFPNYSSELNVNALELDDSALYLCASSLASRDETQYFGPGTRLLVL.

This clonotype has just one count. The V call is TRBV19, the J call TRBJ1-3, with TRBD1 matching over 8 bases. With V trimmed by 5 bases and J by 0 bases, 3 bases remained unmatched. Germline loops: CDR1 LNHDA, CDR2 SQIVND (reference sequence). This CDR3 has 15 amino acids. DNA for the CDR3: TGTGCCAGTAGTGTGGACAGGGCCTCTGGAAACACCATATATTTT. Translated: CASSVDRASGNTIYF.

This clonotype was seen many times. This sequence joins TRBV4-3 and TRBJ1-1; D is unclear. V lost 0 bases to trimming and J lost 6 bases, with 5 bases between them. The CDR3 length is 12 residues. Germline-derived CDR1 and CDR2 are LGHNA and YSLEER. CDR3 coding DNA: TGCGCCAGCAGCCAAGATACCGCTGAAGCTTTCTTT. Amino acids: CASSQDTAEAFF.

The chain links TRBV5-4 to TRBJ2-1, with 14 bases lining up with TRBD2. Germline V gene data show CDR1 as SGHNT and CDR2 as YYREEE (reference sequence). This CDR3 contains 17 residues. Unmatched junction bases numbered 4, after V lost 4 bases and J lost 1 base. The DNA for the CDR3 is TGTGCCAGCAGCCCGACTAGCGGGGGGGGTTCCTACAATGAGCAGTTCTTC. Its protein is CASSPTSGGGSYNEQFF.

This clonotype has at least ten counts. The CDR3 region has the DNA TGTGCCAGCAGCTTAGTTGTGGGGGGGACAGCTCGCCCGGGATCCGAGCAGTACTTC. Protein product: CASSLVVGGTARPGSEQYF. The rearrangement uses TRBV7-2 and TRBJ2-7; D could derive from TRBD1 or TRBD2 (7 bases each). The CDR3 spans 19 residues. V lost 1 base and J 6 bases, leaving 28 bases between the germline ends. Germline assignment: CDR1 SGHTA and CDR2 FQGNSA.